This T cell receptor (beta chain) was documented in a study of a mutant IDH1 vaccine in newly diagnosed glioma. Study background: Treated patients had a mean age of approximately 41 years and a sex split that was roughly 60% male and approximately 38% female.

This CDR3 spans 12 amino acids. V was shortened by 9 bases and J by 5 bases, with 13 bases between the two germline ends. The germline V gene encodes CDR1 MDHEN and CDR2 SYDVKM. Some clones are missing from TCRdb's copy, which holds only in-frame ones; the method was immunoSEQ multiplex PCR. Among 100,000 to 150,000 clones listed, 80% were seen once. As concerns this clone: Its cognate antigen is unknown.

Regarding time point: week 11, during vaccination. Vaccination used 300 ug of mutant IDH1 20-mer peptide per dose, with topical imiquimod. The receptor was isolated from a man aged 35-49 years with glioma. The starting material was PBMCs, obtained from a glioma patient whose treatment included an IDH1 peptide vaccine. The chain links TRBV28 to TRBJ1-1; weak D call: TRBD1 (5 bases). CDR3 sequence: CASCGGLTEAFF. CDR3 nucleotides: TGTGCCAGTTGTGGGGGATTAACTGAAGCTTTCTTT.